This T cell receptor beta chain was observed in a study of shared clonotypes between healthy human individuals (dated by TCRdb to about 2020). General notes on the study: A few men and a couple of women, aged 18 to 49 years, made up the cohort. Per donor, three plates each were used for CD4 naive and CD4 memory, two for CD8 naive, and one for CD8 memory. To estimate repertoire size and how much clonotype sharing occurs between individuals, the study deeply sequenced the blood TCR repertoires of roughly 5 healthy adults. To increase sequencing depth and limit assay-specific biases, TCR repertoire library preparation and sequencing were carried out by different laboratories using diverse techniques. Each donor's leukapheresis produced roughly between about 0.8 and 10 billion PBMCs. Points the paper makes about the study in general: Sharing across four donors was observed for 5% to 6.5% of naive CD4, 3.5% of naive CD8, about 2.3% of memory CD4, and about 0.4% of memory CD8 clonotypes. Clonotypes shared by all four sorted-subset donors showed higher generation probabilities than non-shared clonotypes. Rarefaction of sorted-subset datasets indicated incomplete sequencing despite the large sequencing depth. Pairwise subsampling led to the expectation that sequencing depth would affect the degree of clonotype sharing among donors. Larger estimated clonotype richness was generally found for naive subsets than for memory subsets. The small number of donors limited the genetic and exposure-history diversity represented. Sampling was restricted to blood, and TCR repertoires in tissue are likely to differ from TCR repertoires in blood.

The V end loses 7 bases and the J end loses 3 bases, and a stretch of 27 bases separates them. CDR1 and CDR2, looked up from the germline V gene, are SQVTM and ANQGSEA. From its cysteine to its phenylalanine, the CDR3 spans 17 amino acids. Of the read, only the CDR3 DNA is kept; its 51 bases are in frame from base 1. Using the deep immunoSEQ assay, TCR CDR3 regions were amplified from genomic DNA by multiplex PCR. Extracted genomic DNA from each cell subset was distributed evenly across all wells of several immunoSEQ 96-well plates, and each plate was treated as a replicate. For sorted subsets, 150 to 250 ng of genomic DNA, equivalent to roughly 30,000 T cell genomes, went into each replicate PCR. The purified libraries were quantified using a Qubit 3.0 fluorometer, sized with a Bioanalyzer 2100, and then quantified again using the KAPA Library Quantification kit. Each immunoSEQ 96-well plate was sequenced on its own single-read 150-cycle Illumina NextSeq 550 flow cell. The source study handled its data this way. Because the immunoSEQ output included only junctional sequences and no quality scores, the filtering could not be the same as the filtering used for full-length reads. To assign V/J genes and CDR3, sequences were annotated against IMGT germline references using PyIR, a Python wrapper for IgBLAST v1.9. Reads with weak V/J assignments (E-value above 1e-6), missing CDR3, stop codons, out-of-frame junctions, or ambiguous translated residues were removed. V3J clonotypes were defined as sequences sharing an identical inferred V gene, J gene, and CDR3 amino acid sequence. Percentage overlap between repertoires was calculated by dividing the number of shared unique clonotypes by the size of the smaller repertoire. Repertoire richness was assessed with RTK rarefaction, the Chao1 estimator, and Recon v2.1 estimates of unobserved clonotypes. For all TCRbeta clonotypes obtained by the gDNA method from a handful of donors, generation probabilities were computed with OLGA. The table was pulled from immuneACCESS by TCRdb, which kept in-frame rearrangements only. Such tables lose some clones; where checked, under half of the loss comes from unresolved V genes, and the rest has no known cause. V, J and clone size reflect that table, while D and trimming were determined from the DNA. The sample table lists 2.3 million or so clones, approximately 95% of them with a count of one. The top ten clonotypes cover 0.39% of the sample.

The donors were healthy, HIV-negative adults with no recently reported acute infections or vaccinations. Only Caucasian adults living in Nashville, Tennessee, USA were represented among the donors. CD4+ T cells were enriched by magnetic negative selection; naive cells were then positively selected on CD45RA, and the negative fraction formed the memory subset. Blood was obtained by leukapheresis, after which PBMCs were separated by Ficoll-Histopaque density gradient centrifugation and cryopreserved in liquid nitrogen vapor phase. Purity and quantity of every magnetically sorted T cell population were checked by analytical flow cytometry. From each sorted fraction, genomic DNA was isolated and quantified by UV absorbance on a Nanodrop 2000c. On this clone: No cognate antigen has been identified for it. Base qualities are not at hand, and no much larger clone is one base apart.

The rearrangement combines TRBV29-1 with TRBJ2-5; a weak D assignment points to TRBD2 (6 bases agree). The sequenced material came from naive CD4+ T cells from PBMCs. The cell subset or site label, as the study defines it: CD45RA+ positively selected. The TCR sequence derives from a man between 18 and 35 years old in good health. Some clones in this sample may be carry-over from other donors' samples. The DNA sequence is given as TGCAGCGCCTTGGGTCCCTCTTATAGCACGGGAGAAGAGACCCAGTACTTC. Its protein is CSALGPSYSTGEETQYF.